The rows below give T cell receptor beta chains drawn from one sample of a study of blood T cell repertoires in COVID-19. TCRdb keeps only in-frame clones here, not all; method: immunoSEQ multiplex PCR. The sample consists of a few hundred thousand clones, around 89% of them appearing once. Material: PBMCs or T cells enriched from blood (not recorded which). These receptors were collected from a woman in her late teens or twenties with acute COVID-19. The CDR3 runs from the conserved cysteine through the conserved F or W. The order of the fields is clone size, D gene, V gene, J gene, CDR3 length, CDR3 protein, CDR3 DNA. D genes are given only for firm matches. Expanded clones are given a class, and other clones once, few, many or no size at all.

clone size: -
D gene: -
V gene: TRBV27
J gene: TRBJ2-7
CDR3 length: 13
CDR3 protein: CASSWGLTYEQYF
CDR3 DNA: TGTGCCAGCAGTTGGGGCCTTACCTACGAGCAGTACTTC

clone size: -
D gene: TRBD1
V gene: TRBV19
J gene: TRBJ2-5
CDR3 length: 17
CDR3 protein: CASSLNPPGQSQETQYF
CDR3 DNA: TGTGCCAGTAGTTTAAACCCACCGGGACAGTCACAAGAGACCCAGTACTTC

clone size: -
D gene: -
V gene: TRBV28
J gene: TRBJ1-3
CDR3 length: 14
CDR3 protein: CAAVRPDSGNTIYF
CDR3 DNA: TGTGCTGCGGTTCGCCCGGACTCTGGAAACACCATATATTTT

clone size: -
D gene: TRBD1
V gene: TRBV9
J gene: TRBJ1-1
CDR3 length: 16
CDR3 protein: CASSVAGGAGGTEAFF
CDR3 DNA: TGTGCCAGCAGCGTAGCAGGGGGCGCGGGCGGCACTGAAGCTTTCTTT

clone size: -
D gene: TRBD1
V gene: TRBV7-9
J gene: TRBJ2-2
CDR3 length: 15
CDR3 protein: CASSFTDRGTGELFF
CDR3 DNA: TGTGCCAGCAGCTTCACCGACAGGGGCACCGGGGAGCTGTTTTTT

clone size: -
D gene: -
V gene: TRBV27
J gene: TRBJ1-1
CDR3 length: 14
CDR3 protein: CASSLFWPGVEAFF
CDR3 DNA: TGTGCCAGCAGTTTATTTTGGCCGGGGGTTGAAGCTTTCTTT

clone size: -
D gene: -
V gene: TRBV3-1/TRBV3-2
J gene: TRBJ1-2
CDR3 length: 15
CDR3 protein: CASSQEQEGLYGYTF
CDR3 DNA: TGTGCCAGCAGCCAAGAACAGGAGGGCCTATATGGCTACACCTTC

clone size: few
D gene: TRBD1
V gene: TRBV18
J gene: TRBJ1-1
CDR3 length: 16
CDR3 protein: CASSPGWTGAATEAFF
CDR3 DNA: TGTGCCAGCTCACCCGGCTGGACAGGGGCGGCCACTGAAGCTTTCTTT

clone size: -
D gene: -
V gene: TRBV5-6
J gene: TRBJ2-2
CDR3 length: 17
CDR3 protein: CASSLVGRADDTGELFF
CDR3 DNA: TGTGCCAGCAGCTTGGTAGGCAGGGCCGATGACACCGGGGAGCTGTTTTTT

clone size: -
D gene: TRBD2
V gene: TRBV29-1
J gene: TRBJ2-2
CDR3 length: 16
CDR3 protein: CSVWEIGGRAVGELFF
CDR3 DNA: TGCAGCGTTTGGGAGATTGGGGGGAGGGCCGTCGGGGAGCTGTTTTTT

clone size: -
D gene: -
V gene: TRBV19
J gene: TRBJ2-1
CDR3 length: 12
CDR3 protein: CACGQIYNEQFF
CDR3 DNA: TGTGCCTGTGGACAGATCTACAATGAGCAGTTCTTC

clone size: -
D gene: TRBD2
V gene: TRBV7-9
J gene: TRBJ2-1
CDR3 length: 17
CDR3 protein: CASSSERREGHNNEQFF
CDR3 DNA: TGTGCCAGCAGCTCGGAGAGGCGGGAGGGCCATAACAATGAGCAGTTCTTC

clone size: -
D gene: TRBD1
V gene: TRBV7-6
J gene: TRBJ2-1
CDR3 length: 16
CDR3 protein: CASSQRTGVVYNEQFF
CDR3 DNA: TGTGCCAGCAGCCAACGGACAGGGGTGGTCTACAATGAGCAGTTCTTC